Below, 24 T cell receptor beta chains from the same sample are listed, as sequenced in a study of Ad26.COV2.S vaccination and SARS-CoV-2 variants. The treatment denotes: around 19 received Ad26.COV2.S at low or high dose, single or two shots; several received placebo; per-sample allocation not given. The study sampled participants on day 63 after the first vaccine or placebo injection. Assay: immunoSEQ multiplex PCR; the TCRdb copy retains only in-frame clones and omits some. Here the sample spans roughly 400,000 clones, about 90% being singletons. This specimen consisted of peripheral blood, obtained in a trial of Ad26.COV2.S vaccine versus placebo. These receptors were obtained from a person aged 18 to 59 who received the Ad26.COV2.S COVID-19 vaccine or a placebo.

V is TRBV7-2 and J is TRBJ1-5; 11 nucleotides line up with TRBD1. V gave up 1 base and J gave up 0 bases; unmatched junction bases: 5. The germline V gene encodes CDR1 SGHTA and CDR2 FQGNSA. The CDR3 spans 18 residues. The chain's CDR3 is CASSLVGTGGHSNQPQHF. CDR3 in DNA: TGTGCCAGCAGCTTAGTGGGGACAGGGGGACATAGCAATCAGCCCCAGCATTTT. The variable domain in full, completed from reference TRBV7-2 and TRBJ1-5, reads GAGVSQSPSNKVTEKGKDVELRCDPISGHTALYWYRQSLGQGLEFLIYFQGNSAPDKSGLPSDRFSAERTGGSVSTLTIQRTQQEDSAVYLCASSLVGTGGHSNQPQHFGDGTRLSIL.

V and J are TRBV7-2 and TRBJ2-3, with 7 nucleotides matching TRBD2. V gave up 2 bases and J gave up 2 bases; unmatched junction bases: 4. Germline loops: CDR1 SGHTA, CDR2 FQGNSA. The CDR3 runs to 15 residues. The CDR3 sequence: CASSLTGLPTDTQYF. Here the CDR3 DNA reads TGTGCCAGCAGCTTAACGGGACTACCCACAGATACGCAGTATTTT.

CDR3 residues: CASSLDGLGSSTGDYGYTF. Here the CDR3 DNA reads TGCGCCAGCAGCTTGGATGGGTTGGGCAGCTCTACGGGCGACTATGGCTACACCTTC. The rearrangement links TRBV5-1 to TRBJ1-2; D not certain. Trimming removed 0 bases at V and 3 bases at J, with 24 bases between. CDR1 is SGHRS, CDR2 YFSETQ, per germline. The CDR3 runs to 19 residues.

The chain joins TRBV7-2 to TRBJ2-5, with D unresolved. This CDR3 has 15 amino acids. Trimming took off 0 bases at V and 4 bases at J, with 12 bases between the two ends. Looked up from germline, CDR1 is SGHTA and CDR2 is FQGNSA. CDR3 loop: CASSLALALGETQYF. CDR3 coding DNA: TGTGCCAGCAGCTTAGCTTTGGCGCTAGGAGAGACCCAGTACTTC.

The chain joins TRBV9 to TRBJ2-3; 16 bases are a match to TRBD2. V lost 0 bases, J lost 2 bases, and 3 bases stayed unmatched. CDR3 size: 18 residues. Per the germline V gene, CDR1 is SGDLS and CDR2 is YYNGEE. The CDR3 reads CASSVDGTSGGVTDTQYF. As DNA, the CDR3 is TGTGCCAGCAGCGTAGATGGGACTAGCGGGGGGGTCACAGATACGCAGTATTTT.

V is TRBV29-1 and J is TRBJ2-2; weak D call: TRBD2 (6 bases). The CDR3 runs 14 residues. Germline lookup yields CDR1 SQVTM and CDR2 ANQGSEA. Deletions cut 0 bases from V and 6 bases from J, with 11 bases between. In DNA form, the CDR3 reads TGCAGCGTTGAAGATTACGGGACTGCCGGGGAGCTGTTTTTT. Residues: CSVEDYGTAGELFF.

The V call is TRBV7-8, the J call TRBJ1-1, with D unresolved. The V gene lost 3 bases and the J gene lost 5 bases, with 10 bases spanning the gap. The germline V gene encodes CDR1 SGHVS and CDR2 FQNEAQ. This CDR3 contains 13 residues. CDR3 region: CASSFVRGTEAFF. The CDR3 DNA follows: TGTGCCAGCAGCTTCGTCAGAGGGACTGAAGCTTTCTTT.

V gene TRBV2 combines with J gene TRBJ2-2, with TRBD2 matching over 8 bases. The CDR3 sequence is 15 residues long. In germline, CDR1 is SNHLY, CDR2 FYNNEI. V trimming: 4 bases; J trimming: 4 bases; junction bases outside the gene matches: 5. The CDR3 loop reads CASSVNSGGTGELFF. CDR3 in DNA: TGTGCCAGCAGTGTGAACAGCGGGGGCACCGGGGAGCTGTTTTTT. Complete variable domain (other parts from reference TRBV2 and TRBJ2-2): EPEVTQTPSHQVTQMGQEVILRCVPISNHLYFYWYRQILGQKVEFLVSFYNNEISEKSEIFDDQFSVERPDGSNFTLKIRSTKLEDSAMYFCASSVNSGGTGELFFGEGSRLTVL.

The chain links TRBV9 to TRBJ2-7, with D maybe TRBD1 (5 bases). Trimming removed 0 bases from V and 4 bases from J, with 11 bases in between. The CDR3 has 14 amino acids. The germline V gene has CDR1 SGDLS and CDR2 YYNGEE. CDR3 region: CASSVGAGMYEQYF. CDR3 in DNA: TGTGCCAGCAGCGTAGGTGCAGGGATGTACGAGCAGTACTTC.

This sequence joins TRBV7-9 and TRBJ1-1; D gene ambiguous. The CDR3 runs 12 residues. CDR1 and CDR2 (germline): SEHNR, FQNEAQ (reference sequence). V lost 2 bases, J lost 5 bases, and 6 bases lay in between. CDR3 nucleotides: TGTGCCAGCAGCTTAATCGTGACTGAAGCTTTCTTT. This gives the protein CASSLIVTEAFF.

The genes are TRBV13 and TRBJ2-2; the D gene is possibly TRBD2 (5 bases). Trimming took off 0 bases at V and 7 bases at J, with 12 bases between the two ends. Per germline, CDR1 PRHDT and CDR2 FYEKMQ (reference sequence). The CDR3 has 15 residues. CDR3 in DNA: TGTGCCAGCAGCTTAGGCCTGGTCAGCGGCGGGGAGCTGTTTTTT. This translates into CASSLGLVSGGELFF.

The V gene is TRBV3-1 (or the pseudogene TRBV3-2), the J gene TRBJ1-1; D is ambiguous. Germline V CDR1 and CDR2: LGHDT, YNNKEL (reference sequence). Trimming cost V 3 bases and J 1 base, with 9 bases left between them. The CDR3 is 14 amino acids. This CDR3 is CASSQREKNTEAFF. CDR3 bases: TGTGCCAGCAGCCAGCGGGAAAAGAACACTGAAGCTTTCTTT.

This chain joins TRBV4-3 and TRBJ1-4; D is undetermined. Germline lookup yields CDR1 LGHNA and CDR2 YSLEER. Trimming stripped 1 base from V and 4 bases from J, with 10 bases between. This CDR3 has 15 amino acids. The CDR3 reads CASSQGHQINEKLFF. The CDR3 DNA sequence: TGCGCCAGCAGCCAAGGACACCAAATTAATGAAAAACTGTTTTTT.

This chain links TRBV30 with TRBJ2-2; a possible D gene is TRBD2 (5 bases). V was pared by 3 bases and J by 2 bases, with 10 bases between. Germline V CDR1 and CDR2: GTSNPN, SVGIG (reference sequence). The CDR3 extends over 14 amino acids. The CDR3 DNA reads as TGTGCCTGGAGGGCGGGCTATAACACCGGGGAGCTGTTTTTT. This translates into CAWRAGYNTGELFF.

J is TRBJ2-7 and V is TRBV5-8, with D perhaps TRBD1 (5 bases). The germline gives CDR1 SGHTS, CDR2 YDEGEE. Trimming took off 0 bases at V and 2 bases at J, with 12 bases between the two ends. The CDR3 has 15 amino acids. The CDR3 DNA is TGTGCCAGCAGCTTGGGGTATGGGGCGACCTACGAGCAGTACTTC. Its protein product is CASSLGYGATYEQYF. Full variable domain (outside the CDR3, taken from reference TRBV5-8 and TRBJ2-7): EAGVTQSPTHLIKTRGQQATLRCSPISGHTSVYWYQQALGLGLQFLLWYDEGEERNRGNFPPRFSGRQFPNYSSELNVNALELEDSALYLCASSLGYGATYEQYFGPGTRLTVT.

This rearrangement joins TRBV4-3 to TRBJ2-2; tentative D call: TRBD2 (5 bases). V lost 0 bases to trimming and J lost 4 bases, with 15 bases between them. CDR3 size: 17 residues. From germline, CDR1 is LGHNA and CDR2 YSLEER. DNA of the CDR3: TGCGCCAGCAGCCAAGAGCTAGGCGGACTTGTCACCGGGGAGCTGTTTTTT. Translation: CASSQELGGLVTGELFF.

This rearrangement joins TRBV7-6 to TRBJ2-2; D gene uncertain. Trimming took off 4 bases at V and 4 bases at J, with 10 bases between the two ends. The CDR3 is made up of 14 amino acids. In germline, CDR1 is SGHVS, CDR2 FNYEAQ. The CDR3 sequence: CASSSDTRTGELFF. The CDR3 DNA follows: TGTGCCAGCAGCTCAGATACTCGCACCGGGGAGCTGTTTTTT.

V usage is TRBV4-3 and J usage is TRBJ1-3; perhaps TRBD1 as D (5 bases). V was cut by 0 bases and J by 4 bases, with 13 bases left in between. From germline, CDR1 is LGHNA and CDR2 YSLEER. This CDR3 is built from 16 residues. The chain's CDR3 is CASSQDLGVSGNTIYF. The CDR3 DNA sequence: TGCGCCAGCAGCCAAGATCTAGGGGTTTCAGGAAACACCATATATTTT.

The chain carries TRBV4-3 and TRBJ2-7; tentatively, D is TRBD2 (5 bases). In germline, CDR1 is LGHNA, CDR2 YSLEER. Trimming removed 3 bases at V and 2 bases at J, with 8 bases between. The CDR3 loop spans 13 amino acids. CDR3 nucleotides: TGCGCCAGCAGCCAGGAGCGGCCCTACGAGCAGTACTTC. The encoded protein is CASSQERPYEQYF.

This clone was observed a few times. The genes are TRBV27 and TRBJ1-5; 7 positions match TRBD1. V lost 4 bases to trimming and J lost 5 bases; unmatched junction nucleotides: 2. This CDR3 has 13 residues. Germline lookup yields CDR1 MNHEY and CDR2 SMNVEV (reference sequence). The CDR3 here is CASSYTGDQPQHF. The CDR3 nucleotides read TGTGCCAGCAGTTATACAGGGGATCAGCCCCAGCATTTT.

The J gene is TRBJ1-5, the V gene TRBV7-2, with D maybe TRBD1 (5 bases). Germline CDR1 reads SGHTA; CDR2 reads FQGNSA. The CDR3 sequence is 15 residues long. Trimming shortened V by 2 bases and J by 4 bases, and 12 bases separated the two germline ends. The CDR3 loop is CASSLKFGGNQPQHF. DNA of the CDR3: TGTGCCAGCAGCTTAAAGTTTGGGGGAAATCAGCCCCAGCATTTT.

The chain couples TRBV7-2 to TRBJ2-7, with TRBD2 as a possible D gene (5 bases). Trimming cost V 7 bases and J 0 bases, with 10 bases left between them. The length of the CDR3 is 13 residues. The V gene's germline CDR1 is SGHTA and CDR2 FQGNSA. CDR3 sequence reads: CASNAGNSYEQYF. The DNA of the CDR3 is TGTGCCAGCAACGCCGGGAACTCCTACGAGCAGTACTTC. Based on the CDR3 plus reference TRBV7-2 and TRBJ2-7, the full variable domain is GAGVSQSPSNKVTEKGKDVELRCDPISGHTALYWYRQSLGQGLEFLIYFQGNSAPDKSGLPSDRFSAERTGGSVSTLTIQRTQQEDSAVYLCASNAGNSYEQYFGPGTRLTVT.

Of note for this clone: The same CDR3 is also encoded by other DNA sequences in this sample. The gene calls are TRBV4-3 and TRBJ1-2; the match to TRBD1 covers 10 bases. The CDR3 extends over 15 amino acids. The V and J ends lost 4 bases and 4 bases, in that order; junction bases with no gene match: 6. The germline gives CDR1 LGHNA, CDR2 YSLEER. The CDR3, as DNA: TGCGCCAGCAGCCCAGACCGGGACAGGGGCTATGGCTACACCTTC. Translating gives CASSPDRDRGYGYTF.

The chain employs TRBV30 and TRBJ1-2; D possibly corresponds to TRBD1 (5 bases). Germline CDR1 reads GTSNPN; CDR2 reads SVGIG (reference sequence). V was trimmed by 1 base and J by 4 bases, leaving 16 bases between them. The CDR3 extends over 15 amino acids. DNA of the CDR3: TGTGCCTGGAGTGCCGGTCGGGGGGGAGGCTATGGCTACACCTTC. This translates into CAWSAGRGGGYGYTF.